Below, one T cell receptor (beta chain) is given with its context. Its antigen is not known. The record originates from a study of quantifying T cell responses using KT2 cells. Study context: cDNA was made from DNase-treated RNA using alpha and beta constant primers. Study conclusions and caveats: Very high KT2 spike-in numbers caused saturation in KT2 sequence detection.

V trimming: 4 bases; J trimming: 5 bases; junction bases outside the gene matches: 6. CDR3 length: 15 residues. The V gene's germline CDR1 is KGHDR and CDR2 SFDVKD. The cDNA 3' end received a ligated oligonucleotide with a UMI. First-round PCR used approximately 4 cycles and beta primers RC1.1 and RC1.2 covering TRBC1 and TRBC2. TCRdb reprocessed the UMI-ligation and nested PCR reads with MiXCR, giving one entry per CDR3 protein. The data show around 50,000 distinct CDR3 sequences, around a tenth seen once. This TCR was sampled from a human donor. The V gene is TRBV24-1, the J gene TRBJ1-1, with 10 bases lining up with TRBD1. Sequencing input: PBMCs spiked with cells of the T cell clone KT2. CDR3 nucleotide sequence: TGTGCCACCAGTGACCCCGGGACAGGGGAAACTGAAGCTTTCTTT. This sequence encodes CATSDPGTGETEAFF.